One and the same sample provided the 9 T cell receptor beta chains below, sequenced in a study of lymphopenia after photon versus proton radiotherapy. Sequenced by immunoSEQ multiplex PCR; TCRdb stores in-frame clones only, minus some. This sample yields about 7,300 clones, of which nearly 90% are seen a single time; 15% to 20% belongs to the top ten. Source: peripheral blood, taken from a patient treated with photon-based radiotherapy. These receptors all stem from a man in his sixties with cholangiocarcinoma.

This clone has just one count. This sequence joins TRBV25-1 and TRBJ2-1, with no clear D. Germline V gene data show CDR1 as MGHDK and CDR2 as SYGVNS. V was clipped by 6 bases and J by 7 bases, with 13 bases between them. This CDR3 comprises 13 residues. For the CDR3, the DNA is TGTGCCAGCAGCGATGTGACCGCAAATGAGCAGTTCTTC. Translated: CASSDVTANEQFF.

The V and J genes are TRBV10-3 and TRBJ1-3; D is undetermined. The CDR3 is 13 residues long. V was shortened by 2 bases and J by 4 bases, with 6 bases between the two germline ends. In germline, CDR1 is ENHRY, CDR2 SYGVKD. The CDR3 loop reads CAISELEGNTIYF. CDR3 sequence (DNA): TGTGCCATCAGTGAGCTGGAGGGAAACACCATATATTTT.

The V gene is TRBV6-6, the J gene TRBJ2-7; D may correspond to TRBD1 or TRBD2 (5 bases each). The length of the CDR3 is 14 residues. V was pared by 4 bases and J by 3 bases, with 13 bases between. Germline CDR1 and CDR2: MNHNY and SVGAGI (reference sequence). The CDR3 protein is CASSLIEGNYEQYF. The CDR3 bases are TGTGCCAGCAGTTTAATTGAGGGGAACTACGAGCAGTACTTC.

The V and J genes are TRBV15 and TRBJ1-4, with D hard to call. CDR3 length: 15 residues. Between the trimmed V and J ends, which lost 2 bases and 0 bases, there was a span of 7 bases. From germline, CDR1 is LNHNV and CDR2 YYDKDF (reference sequence). CDR3 DNA: TGTGCCACCAGCAGAAGGAGTTCAACTAATGAAAAACTGTTTTTT. This translates into CATSRRSSTNEKLFF. Based on the CDR3 plus reference TRBV15 and TRBJ1-4, the full variable domain is DAMVIQNPRYQVTQFGKPVTLSCSQTLNHNVMYWYQQKSSQAPKLLFHYYDKDFNNEADTPDNFQSRRPNTSFCFLDIRSPGLGDTAMYLCATSRRSSTNEKLFFGSGTQLSVL.

The chain joins TRBV7-9 to TRBJ1-3; weak D call: TRBD1 (6 bases). Trimming took off 4 bases at V and 2 bases at J, with 12 bases between the two ends. The V gene's germline CDR1 is SEHNR and CDR2 FQNEAQ (reference sequence). The CDR3 length is 15 residues. CDR3 in amino acids: CASSYQEGAGNTIYF. The CDR3 coding sequence is TGTGCCAGCAGCTACCAGGAGGGGGCTGGAAACACCATATATTTT.

V is TRBV18 and J is TRBJ1-1, with 9 bases lining up with TRBD1. With 4 bases clipped from V and 2 bases from J, the junction kept 2 bases outside the gene matches. The CDR3 has 14 residues. In germline, CDR1 is KGHSH, CDR2 LQKENI. This CDR3 is CASSQGQGNTEAFF. The CDR3 DNA follows: TGTGCCAGCTCACAGGGACAGGGTAACACTGAAGCTTTCTTT.

The rearrangement uses TRBV6-1 and TRBJ1-5, with D unresolved. The CDR3 totals 15 residues. The germline V gene encodes CDR1 MNHNS and CDR2 SASEGT. The V end lost 3 bases, the J end lost 4 bases, and 13 bases lay between the germline ends. CDR3 sequence reads: CASSDVVGRNQPQHF. The CDR3 nucleotides read TGTGCCAGCAGTGATGTAGTAGGTCGAAATCAGCCCCAGCATTTT.

The rearrangement joins TRBV29-1 to TRBJ2-3; the D gene is possibly TRBD2 (6 bases). This CDR3 is built from 16 residues. Trimming shortened V by 4 bases and J by 14 bases, and 31 bases separated the two germline ends. Germline V gene lookup returns CDR1 SQVTM and CDR2 ANQGSEA. The CDR3 reads CSVGGLGSEASLTGYF. In DNA, the CDR3 is TGCAGCGTTGGGGGACTTGGGAGCGAAGCTTCTCTAACGGGGTATTTT.

This clone was observed a single time. This rearrangement joins TRBV6-5 to TRBJ1-1; no clear D gene. There are 13 residues in the CDR3. CDR1 is MNHEY and CDR2 is SVGAGI in the germline V gene. V shed 2 bases and J shed 11 bases, with 15 bases lying between them. Here the CDR3 reads CASSYRGGYGAFF. The CDR3 DNA reads as TGTGCCAGCAGTTACCGGGGTGGTTATGGGGCTTTCTTT.